This TCR beta chain is from a study of control samples from healthy donors and cancer patients. This clone was found a few times. Assay: immunoSEQ multiplex PCR; the TCRdb copy retains only in-frame clones and omits some. Among 350,000 to 450,000 clones listed, 75% to 95% were seen once. This CDR3 is built from 17 residues. CDR1 SGHAT and CDR2 FQNNGV come from the germline V gene. V dropped 10 bases and J dropped 5; count of bases not matched to a gene: 20. The sequencing sample was made of PBMCs. This TCR was sampled from a man aged 35 to 55 with head and neck cancer. The chain links TRBV11-2 to TRBJ2-1; 7 nucleotides agree with TRBD2. CDR3 DNA: TGTGCCACCCAGCCCCTTCTCGTAGCGGGCCAGCACAATGAGCAGTTCTTC. As protein: CATQPLLVAGQHNEQFF.